The 23 T cell receptor beta chains presented below share a single source sample, sequenced in a study of T cells after yellow fever vaccination (dated by TCRdb to between 2018 and 2020). Reading the label with the study, this specimen's treatment or condition is: live attenuated yellow fever vaccine strain. Libraries were built with 5' RACE. Sequencing relied on an Illumina HiSeq 2500. TCRdb redid the processing of the public reads, applying fastp at Q25 and MiXCR, and retained in-frame beta chains. Each record represents a unique CDR3 protein, reported with the most common genes and DNA among its rows. This sample lists 250,000 to 350,000 distinct CDR3 sequences; 6.8% were detected once. Roughly a sixth of the sample belongs to the ten largest clones. The sequencing here drew on PBMCs, taken more than 35 days after the first yellow fever vaccination. These TCRs come from a man between 18 and 29 years old who received the YFV17D yellow fever vaccine.

This clonotype occurred many times. The CDR3 bases are TGCGCCAGCAGCTTCAATGGGGGGCTGGACACTGAAGCTTTCTTT. As protein: CASSFNGGLDTEAFF. V is TRBV5-1 and J is TRBJ1-1, with D maybe TRBD1 (6 bases). Trimming left V 2 bases short and J 3 bases short, with 14 bases between. The germline V gene has CDR1 SGHRS and CDR2 YFSETQ. This CDR3 has 15 amino acids.

This clonotype has ten or more counts. This rearrangement joins TRBV15 to TRBJ2-1; D call uncertain. Trimming removed 4 bases at V and 4 bases at J, with 8 bases between. Germline V lookup: CDR1 LNHNV, CDR2 YYDKDF (reference sequence). This CDR3 has 13 residues. Here the CDR3 reads CATSIKSYNEQFF. CDR3 nucleotide sequence: TGTGCCACCAGCATAAAATCTTACAATGAGCAGTTCTTC.

The chain's CDR3 is CASSLALTSGAYNEQFF. The CDR3 DNA sequence: TGCGCCAGCAGCTTGGCCTTAACTAGCGGGGCCTACAATGAGCAGTTCTTC. This chain links TRBV5-1 with TRBJ2-1, with 10 bases identical to TRBD2. The V and J ends lost 0 bases and 2 bases, in that order; junction bases with no gene match: 5. Per the germline V gene, CDR1 is SGHRS and CDR2 is YFSETQ. CDR3 length: 17 amino acids.

J is TRBJ2-5 and V is TRBV12-3 or TRBV12-4, with D perhaps TRBD1 or TRBD2 (5 bases each). The CDR3 runs 14 residues. V was pared by 5 bases and J by 0 bases, with 10 bases between. CDR3 nucleotide sequence: TGTGCCAGCAGTAGGGGACCAAACCAAGAGACCCAGTACTTC. Amino acid sequence: CASSRGPNQETQYF.

This CDR3 is CASGLAGLIPNTQYF. DNA of the CDR3: TGTGCCAGCGGACTAGCGGGCCTCATCCCAAATACGCAGTATTTT. The chain links TRBV6-1 to TRBJ2-3; 11 bases line up with TRBD2. The trim removed 8 bases at V and 7 bases at J, leaving 11 bases unmatched. CDR3 size: 15 residues. Germline V CDR1 and CDR2: MNHNS, SASEGT.

This clonotype has ten or more counts. The rearrangement joins TRBV30 to TRBJ2-2; 7 nucleotides line up with TRBD1. The ends lost 1 base at V and 3 bases at J; junction bases unmatched: 5. Germline CDR1 and CDR2: GTSNPN and SVGIG (reference sequence). The length of the CDR3 is 15 residues. The CDR3 loop is CAWSGGGAYTGELFF. The CDR3 DNA is TGTGCCTGGAGTGGAGGGGGCGCGTACACCGGGGAGCTGTTTTTT.

In its sample, this clonotype was seen many times. The chain recombines TRBV4-1 with TRBJ2-1; TRBD2 agrees at 7 bases. Per the germline V gene, CDR1 is MGHRA and CDR2 is YSYEKL. V gave up 2 bases and J gave up 10 bases; unmatched junction bases: 5. The CDR3 sequence is 13 residues long. CDR3 DNA: TGCGCCAGCAGCCAATTACGCGGGGGAGAGCAGTTCTTC. Its translation: CASSQLRGGEQFF.

The chain joins TRBV11-2 to TRBJ2-3; the match to TRBD2 covers 13 bases. Trimming removed 5 bases from V and 5 bases from J; junction bases left unmatched: 16. The CDR3 length is 19 residues. Germline V gene sequence: CDR1 SGHAT, CDR2 FQNNGV. The CDR3 DNA is TGTGCCAGCAGCGCTTTCCCCGGACTAGCGGGGGCCAGGAGAGATACGCAGTATTTT. Protein: CASSAFPGLAGARRDTQYF.

This chain uses TRBV7-9 with TRBJ2-1; D unclear. This CDR3 is 15 amino acids long. The germline V and J ends were trimmed by 5 bases and 6 bases, with 17 bases remaining between them. Germline CDR1 reads SEHNR; CDR2 reads FQNEAQ (reference sequence). Here the CDR3 reads CASSLVASTANEQFF. For the CDR3, the DNA is TGTGCCAGCAGCCTAGTTGCTAGTACCGCCAATGAGCAGTTCTTC.

This clonotype was detected ten times or more. This chain joins TRBV4-2 and TRBJ2-7; weak D call: TRBD2 (5 bases). There are 15 residues in the CDR3. The germline V and J ends were trimmed by 4 bases and 10 bases, with 23 bases remaining between them. Germline V lookup: CDR1 LGHNA, CDR2 YNFKEQ. This CDR3 reads CASSPIPPPGSQQYF. The DNA for the CDR3 is TGTGCCAGCAGCCCGATCCCGCCCCCGGGGTCCCAACAGTACTTC.

The chain carries TRBV5-4 and TRBJ2-5; tentatively, D is TRBD1 or TRBD2 (5 bases each). Germline lookup yields CDR1 SGHNT and CDR2 YYREEE (reference sequence). CDR3 length: 15 amino acids. Trimming took 5 bases from V and 2 from J, leaving 16 bases between them. In DNA form, the CDR3 reads TGTGCCAGCAGGCGCCGGGACGGTTATCAAGAGACCCAGTACTTC. Translating gives CASRRRDGYQETQYF.

The sample holds many counts of this clonotype. This chain links TRBV4-1 with TRBJ1-5; TRBD1 aligns across 8 bases. Germline trimming cut 0 bases from V and 5 bases from J; bases unmatched to any gene: 3. Germline V lookup: CDR1 MGHRA, CDR2 YSYEKL. This CDR3 contains 15 residues. CDR3 amino acids: CASSQEDREYQPQHF. CDR3 coding DNA: TGCGCCAGCAGCCAAGAGGACAGGGAATATCAGCCCCAGCATTTT.

In DNA form, the CDR3 reads TGCGCCAGCAGCTTGCAACCAGCGGGGGGGTACCAAGAGACCCAGTACTTC. Its translation is CASSLQPAGGYQETQYF. This rearrangement joins TRBV5-1 to TRBJ2-5; 10 positions match TRBD2. The CDR3 runs to 17 residues. CDR1 is SGHRS, CDR2 YFSETQ, per germline. V lost 1 base to trimming and J lost 0 bases; unmatched junction nucleotides: 6.

The J gene is TRBJ2-3, the V gene TRBV5-1; D tentatively fits TRBD1 or TRBD2 (5 bases each). Germline CDR1 is SGHRS and CDR2 is YFSETQ. Between the trimmed V and J ends, which lost 1 base and 0 bases, there was a span of 12 bases. The CDR3 totals 16 residues. CDR3 in DNA: TGCGCCAGCAGCTTGTTGACGGGGCCTAGCACAGATACGCAGTATTTT. As protein: CASSLLTGPSTDTQYF.

This clonotype was recorded a few times. The chain uses TRBV9 and TRBJ2-5; D might be TRBD2 (5 bases). The CDR3 extends over 15 amino acids. Germline V gene sequence: CDR1 SGDLS, CDR2 YYNGEE. Trimming removed 0 bases at V and 2 bases at J, with 11 bases between. The CDR3 here is CASSVAGLVQETQYF. CDR3 coding DNA: TGTGCCAGCAGCGTAGCAGGACTCGTACAAGAGACCCAGTACTTC.

This clonotype was observed a few times. The chain joins TRBV30 to TRBJ2-3, with 9 bases aligning to TRBD2. This CDR3 is built from 14 residues. Germline V gives CDR1 GTSNPN, CDR2 SVGIG (reference sequence). The junction had 6 bases not matched to a gene; V was cut back by 3 bases and J by 5 bases. This CDR3 is CAWRRRGGLDTQYF. The CDR3 region has the DNA TGTGCCTGGAGAAGGCGGGGGGGTTTAGATACGCAGTATTTT.

The V and J genes are TRBV29-1 and TRBJ1-2, with 8 bases matching TRBD1. The CDR3 is 16 amino acids. The trim removed 4 bases at V and 2 bases at J, leaving 12 bases unmatched. The germline V gene encodes CDR1 SQVTM and CDR2 ANQGSEA. The DNA for the CDR3 is TGCAGCGTTGTGGGGACAGGTCTAACAAAAAACTATGGCTACACCTTC. Translated, it gives CSVVGTGLTKNYGYTF.

The chain links TRBV5-4 to TRBJ2-1; D is ambiguous. Trimming pared 0 bases from V and 0 bases from J, leaving 10 bases between. CDR3 size: 16 residues. Germline V CDR1 and CDR2: SGHNT, YYREEE (reference sequence). CDR3 residues: CASSLGALSSYNEQFF. The CDR3, as DNA: TGTGCCAGCAGCTTGGGGGCCCTAAGCTCCTACAATGAGCAGTTCTTC. The whole variable domain, filled in from reference TRBV5-4 and TRBJ2-1, reads ETGVTQSPTHLIKTRGQQVTLRCSSQSGHNTVSWYQQALGQGPQFIFQYYREEENGRGNFPPRFSGLQFPNYSSELNVNALELDDSALYLCASSLGALSSYNEQFFGPGTRLTVL.

This clonotype was seen many times. V usage is TRBV7-9 and J usage is TRBJ2-3; D is ambiguous. The CDR3 loop spans 12 amino acids. Trimming took off 4 bases at V and 6 bases at J, with 8 bases between the two ends. From germline, CDR1 is SEHNR and CDR2 FQNEAQ (reference sequence). The CDR3 DNA follows: TGTGCCAGCAGCTCCCAGATGGATACGCAGTATTTT. It codes for CASSSQMDTQYF.

This clonotype was recorded at least ten times. This rearrangement joins TRBV29-1 to TRBJ1-5; 7 bases line up with TRBD1. The V gene's germline CDR1 is SQVTM and CDR2 ANQGSEA. Unmatched junction bases numbered 10, after V lost 6 bases and J lost 2 bases. CDR3 length: 15 residues. CDR3 in amino acids: CSVSQGLLGNQPQHF. DNA of the CDR3: TGCAGCGTCTCACAGGGGTTATTAGGCAATCAGCCCCAGCATTTT.

This clonotype was detected a few times. The genes are TRBV7-9 and TRBJ2-3; 7 bases map to TRBD2. Germline assignment: CDR1 SEHNR and CDR2 FQNEAQ (reference sequence). Trimming cost V 4 bases and J 3 bases; bases outside gene matches: 22. This CDR3 region has 20 residues. This CDR3 reads CASSSSRTTDLGGVTDTQYF. DNA of the CDR3: TGTGCCAGCAGCTCCAGCCGGACTACCGACCTGGGGGGGGTGACAGATACGCAGTATTTT.

This clonotype was observed at least ten times. The chain joins TRBV7-3 to TRBJ2-2; TRBD2 aligns across 7 bases. V was pared by 3 bases and J by 3 bases, with 4 bases of the junction left unmatched. CDR1 is SGHTA and CDR2 is FQGTGA in the germline V gene. This CDR3 region has 15 residues. The CDR3 DNA reads TGTGCCAGCAGCTTGGCGGGGGAGTACACCGGGGAGCTGTTTTTT. Translated, it gives CASSLAGEYTGELFF.

This clonotype was recorded at least ten times. The CDR3 region is CASSPSGGRADTQYF. In nucleotides, the CDR3 is TGTGCCAGCAGCCCTAGCGGGGGACGGGCAGATACGCAGTATTTT. This rearrangement joins TRBV12-3 or TRBV12-4 to TRBJ2-3, with 10 bases aligning to TRBD2. There are 15 residues in the CDR3. Trimming at V came to 6 bases and at J to 4 bases, leaving 7 bases not matched to a gene.